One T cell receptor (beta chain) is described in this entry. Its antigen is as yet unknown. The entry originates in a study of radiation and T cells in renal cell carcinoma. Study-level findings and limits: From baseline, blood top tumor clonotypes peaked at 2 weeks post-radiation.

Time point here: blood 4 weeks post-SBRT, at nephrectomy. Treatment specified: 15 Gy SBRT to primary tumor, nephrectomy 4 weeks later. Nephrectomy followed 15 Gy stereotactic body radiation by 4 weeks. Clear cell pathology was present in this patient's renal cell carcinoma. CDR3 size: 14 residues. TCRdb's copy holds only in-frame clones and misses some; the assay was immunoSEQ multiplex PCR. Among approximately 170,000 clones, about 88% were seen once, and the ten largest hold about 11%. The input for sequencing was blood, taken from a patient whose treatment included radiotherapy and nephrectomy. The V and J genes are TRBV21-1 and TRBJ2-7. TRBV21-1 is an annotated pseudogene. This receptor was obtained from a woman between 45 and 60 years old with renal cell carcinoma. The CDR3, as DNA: TGTGCCAGCAGCAAAGGGGAGGGGGCGCCCGAGCAGTACTTC. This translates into CASSKGEGAPEQYF.